This T cell receptor (beta chain) was sequenced during a study of type 1 regulatory T cells. Study summary: T-allo10 is an in vitro-generated, Tr1-enriched CD4 T cell product specific for alloantigen.

This CDR3 comprises 15 residues. The germline gives CDR1 MNHNS, CDR2 SASEGT. Trimming took off 0 bases at V and 2 bases at J, with 10 bases between the two ends. TCRdb used MiXCR to reprocess the reads, holding one entry per CDR3 protein. The sample shows 90,000 to 100,000 distinct CDR3 sequences, roughly a third of them seen only once. The chain is built from TRBV6-1 and TRBJ1-2, with a weak D call TRBD1 (5 bases). Sequencing was done on a sample of CD4+ T cells, either the whole sample or a sorted fraction (not recorded which). The origin of this receptor is a human donor in good health. CDR3 residues: CASSEAVDRNYGYTF. The CDR3 DNA is TGTGCCAGCAGTGAAGCCGTAGACAGAAACTATGGCTACACCTTC.